The clone carrying this TCR beta chain was counted a few times. Antigen unknown. This record belongs to a study of T cell repertoires in cytomegalovirus infection. As for the study in general: It can be stated that public TCR beta signatures indicated CMV infection as well as a matching HLA type.

MiXCR, run by TCRdb on the reads, gives a single entry per CDR3 protein. The table includes 160,000 or so distinct CDR3 sequences, around 20% detected once. The study's findings and limits: Frequencies of public TCR beta families were cumulated, and this identified carriers of CMV plus the relevant HLA. HLA-C-restricted CMV-specific TCR beta clonotypes were dominant in the ex vivo response.

The trim removed 1 base at V and 2 bases at J, leaving 4 bases unmatched. This CDR3 has 15 amino acids. Germline V lookup: CDR1 SGHDT, CDR2 YYEEEE. This chain connects TRBV5-6 to TRBJ2-7, with 9 bases that match TRBD1. The TCR originated in a human donor in good health (CMV status not recorded). Some clones in this sample may be carry-over from other donors' samples. The sequencing sample was made of PBMCs. This chain's CDR3 is CASSLSTGGPYEQYF. CDR3 nucleotide sequence: TGTGCCAGCAGCTTGAGCACAGGGGGCCCCTACGAGCAGTACTTC. The whole variable domain, remainder taken from reference TRBV5-6 and TRBJ2-7, is DAGVTQSPTHLIKTRGQQVTLRCSPKSGHDTVSWYQQALGQGPQFIFQYYEEEERQRGNFPDRFSGHQFPNYSSELNVNALLLGDSALYLCASSLSTGGPYEQYFGPGTRLTVT.